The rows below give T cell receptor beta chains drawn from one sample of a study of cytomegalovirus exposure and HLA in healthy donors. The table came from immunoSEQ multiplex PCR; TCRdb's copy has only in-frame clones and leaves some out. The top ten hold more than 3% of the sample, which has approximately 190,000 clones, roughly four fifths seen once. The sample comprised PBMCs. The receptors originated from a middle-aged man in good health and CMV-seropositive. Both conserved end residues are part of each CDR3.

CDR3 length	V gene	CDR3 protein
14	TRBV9	CASSSVEFPFEQFF
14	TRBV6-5	CASSYSKSSYGYTF
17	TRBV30	CAWSVGVGMGGAYEQYF
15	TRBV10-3	CAISEGAGEGSEAFF
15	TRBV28	CASRRAGAGANVLTF
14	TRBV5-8	CASSLGQGGETQYF
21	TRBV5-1	CASSRRAGGGALLDSYNEQFF
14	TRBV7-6	CASSLSETAYEQYF
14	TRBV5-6	CASSAKTGLVEQYF
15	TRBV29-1	CSVVGGELVAYEQYF
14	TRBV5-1	CASSIMTGSHGYTF
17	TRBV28	CASSTQGSGSFFDEQFF
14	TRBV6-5	CASSGGGQGNEQYF
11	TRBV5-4	CATGSYNEQFF
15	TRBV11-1	CASSFVGPQGQPQHF
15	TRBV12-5	CASGPGQTSTDTQYF
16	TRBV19	CASSPSTGSGANVLTF
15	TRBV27	CASSPTSGPFAEQYF
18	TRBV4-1	CASRSSKPQGLADYGYTF
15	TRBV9	CASSVEGGAGNEQFF
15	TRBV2	CASSDGGFATDTQYF
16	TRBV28	CASSPPGTGSHYGYTF
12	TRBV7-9	CASSHDYYEQYF
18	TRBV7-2	CASSLGGQGDSGANVLTF
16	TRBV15	CATSTGTGGSNQPQHF
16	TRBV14	CASSQEAGDRVYEQYF
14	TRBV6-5	CASRPRDPNTEAFF
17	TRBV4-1	CASSQVKLAGSCNEQFF
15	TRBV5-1	CASSDIAGNTGELFF
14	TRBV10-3	CAIRAGEVTGELFF
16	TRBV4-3	CASSQESGSGGNTIYF
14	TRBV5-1	CASSSGQAQETQYF
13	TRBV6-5	CASSQRQGHEQYF
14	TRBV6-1	CASRPPSGRYEQYF
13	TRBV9	CASSVGTDYGYTF
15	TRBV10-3	CAISRQELNTGELFF
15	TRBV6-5	CASTPTGGINQPQHF
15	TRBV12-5	CASGLVRGGANEQFF
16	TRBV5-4	CASSPGQGPTNEKLFF
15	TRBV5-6	CASGRLAGPPYEQYF
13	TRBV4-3	CASSQTGNYGYTF
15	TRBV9	CASSVDGGSGYEQYF
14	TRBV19	CASSIQAGVHEQYF
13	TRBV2	CASTGTANSPLHF
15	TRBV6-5	CASRVGTGWRTEAFF
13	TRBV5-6	CASSPDSAYGYTF
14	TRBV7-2	CASSLVTDYTEAFF
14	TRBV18	CASSPPTGYNEQFF
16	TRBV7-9	CASSLGVQGPSYEQYF
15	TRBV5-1	CASSLVGQENSPLHF
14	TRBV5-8	CASSPGQTTGTQYF
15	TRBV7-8	CASSKGLAVYNEQFF
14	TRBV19	CASSIAGQGGGYTF